This section outlines one TCR beta chain sequence together with its context. Measured with immunoSEQ multiplex PCR; TCRdb has only the in-frame clones, and not every one. The sample lists approximately 190,000 clones; about 90% were seen once. The sample comes from a study of control samples from healthy donors and cancer patients. Germline CDR1 SGHNT, CDR2 YYREEE (reference sequence). This CDR3 comprises 15 residues. The V segment lost 4 bases and the J segment 1 base; nucleotides outside the gene matches: 5. The genes are TRBV5-4 and TRBJ2-7; 10 bases fit TRBD2. The TCR comes from a man between 25 and 39 years old in good health. The sequencing sample was made of blood. CDR3: CASSPTSGKSYEQYF. As DNA, the CDR3 is TGTGCCAGCAGCCCCACTAGCGGGAAGTCCTACGAGCAGTACTTC.